This TCR beta chain was recovered during a study of technical replicates of blood from a few donors. Profiled with immunoSEQ multiplex PCR; TCRdb holds only in-frame clones, not every one. The table records roughly 80,000 clones, about 91% of them present only once. Germline-derived CDR1 and CDR2 are GTSNPN and SVGIG (reference sequence). The germline V and J ends were trimmed by 4 bases and 3 bases, with 16 bases remaining between them. This CDR3 contains 15 residues. The origin of this receptor is a human donor in good health. The chain joins TRBV30 to TRBJ2-1; possibly TRBD2 for D (5 bases). Sequencing used T cells isolated from PBMCs. CDR3 sequence reads: CAWTDAVSDYNEQFF. CDR3 bases: TGTGCCTGGACAGACGCGGTTAGCGACTACAATGAGCAGTTCTTC.